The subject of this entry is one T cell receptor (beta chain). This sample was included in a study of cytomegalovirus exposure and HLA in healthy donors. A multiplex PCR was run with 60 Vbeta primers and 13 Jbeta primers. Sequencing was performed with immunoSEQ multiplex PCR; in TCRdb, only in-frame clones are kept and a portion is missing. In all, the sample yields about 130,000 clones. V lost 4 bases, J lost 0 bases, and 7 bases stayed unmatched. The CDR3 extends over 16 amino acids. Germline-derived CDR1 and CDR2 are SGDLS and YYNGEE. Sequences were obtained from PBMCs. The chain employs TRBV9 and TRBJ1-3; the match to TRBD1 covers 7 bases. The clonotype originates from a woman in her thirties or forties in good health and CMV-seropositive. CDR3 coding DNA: TGTGCCAGCAGCATAGACAGGGAAAGCTCTGGAAACACCATATATTTT. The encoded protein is CASSIDRESSGNTIYF.